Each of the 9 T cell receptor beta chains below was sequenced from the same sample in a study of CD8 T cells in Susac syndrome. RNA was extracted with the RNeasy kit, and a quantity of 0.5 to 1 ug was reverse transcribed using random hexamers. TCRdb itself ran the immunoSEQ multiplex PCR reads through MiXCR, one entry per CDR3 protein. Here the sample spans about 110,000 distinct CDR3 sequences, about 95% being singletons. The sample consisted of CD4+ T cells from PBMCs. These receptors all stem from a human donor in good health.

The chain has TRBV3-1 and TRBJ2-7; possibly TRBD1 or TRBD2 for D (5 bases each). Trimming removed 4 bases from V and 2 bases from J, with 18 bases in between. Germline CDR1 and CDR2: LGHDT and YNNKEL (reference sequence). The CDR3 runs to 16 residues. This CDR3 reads CASSPGSSGSPYEQYF. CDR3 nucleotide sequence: TGTGCCAGCAGCCCCGGCTCCTCAGGGAGCCCCTACGAGCAGTACTTC.

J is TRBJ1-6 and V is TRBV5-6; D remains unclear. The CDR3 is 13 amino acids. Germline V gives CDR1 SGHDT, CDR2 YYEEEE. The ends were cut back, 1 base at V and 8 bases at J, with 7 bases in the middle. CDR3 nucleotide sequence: TGTGCCAGCAGCTTGATTAGGGATTCACCCCTCCACTTT. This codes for CASSLIRDSPLHF.

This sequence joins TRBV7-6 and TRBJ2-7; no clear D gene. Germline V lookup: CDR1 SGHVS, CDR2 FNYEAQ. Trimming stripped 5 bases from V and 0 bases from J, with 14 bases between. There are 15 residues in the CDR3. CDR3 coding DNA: TGTGCCAGCAGCCTCGCCCTACAGAGCTCCTACGAGCAGTACTTC. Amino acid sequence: CASSLALQSSYEQYF.

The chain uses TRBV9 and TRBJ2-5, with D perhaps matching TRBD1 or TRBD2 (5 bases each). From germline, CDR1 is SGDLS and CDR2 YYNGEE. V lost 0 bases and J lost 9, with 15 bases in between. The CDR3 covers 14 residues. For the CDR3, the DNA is TGTGCCAGCAGCGTAGCGGTTGGGAGAGGGGCCCAGTACTTC. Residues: CASSVAVGRGAQYF.

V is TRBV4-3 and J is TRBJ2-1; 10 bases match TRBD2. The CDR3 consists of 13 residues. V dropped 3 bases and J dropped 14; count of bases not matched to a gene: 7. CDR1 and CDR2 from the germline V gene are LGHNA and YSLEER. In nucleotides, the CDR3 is TGCGCCAGCAGCCAGGAAGCCGGGACTAGCGAGTTCTTC. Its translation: CASSQEAGTSEFF.

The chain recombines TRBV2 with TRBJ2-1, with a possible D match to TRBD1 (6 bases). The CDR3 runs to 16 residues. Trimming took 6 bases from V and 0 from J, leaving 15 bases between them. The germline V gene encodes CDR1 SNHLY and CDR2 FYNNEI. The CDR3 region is CASSDRLGGSYNEQFF. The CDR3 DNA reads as TGTGCCAGCAGCGACCGCCTAGGGGGCTCCTACAATGAGCAGTTCTTC.

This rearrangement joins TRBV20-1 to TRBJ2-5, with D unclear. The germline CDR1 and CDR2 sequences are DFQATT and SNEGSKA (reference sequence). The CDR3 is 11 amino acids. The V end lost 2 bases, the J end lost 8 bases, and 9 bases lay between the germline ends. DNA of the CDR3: TGCAGTGCTAGACCGGTGACCACCCAGTACTTC. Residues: CSARPVTTQYF.

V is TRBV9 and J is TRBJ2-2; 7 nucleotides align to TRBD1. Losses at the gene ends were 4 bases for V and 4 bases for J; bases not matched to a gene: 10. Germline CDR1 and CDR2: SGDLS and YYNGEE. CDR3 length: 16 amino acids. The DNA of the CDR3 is TGTGCCAGCAGCCCCACAGGGGAAGTTGGCACCGGGGAGCTGTTTTTT. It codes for CASSPTGEVGTGELFF.

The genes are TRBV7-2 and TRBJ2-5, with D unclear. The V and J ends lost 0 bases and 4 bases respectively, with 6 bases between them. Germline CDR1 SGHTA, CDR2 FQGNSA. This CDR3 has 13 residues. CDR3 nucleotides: TGTGCCAGCAGCTTAGCGGCCCCAGAGACCCAGTACTTC. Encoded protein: CASSLAAPETQYF.